The 11 T cell receptor beta chains listed next were all sequenced from one sample in a study of blood T cell repertoires in COVID-19. Only in-frame clones appear in the TCRdb table, and some are missing; sequencing was by immunoSEQ multiplex PCR. The data show over 200,000 clones, approximately 90% seen once. The sample taken for sequencing was PBMCs or T cells enriched from blood (not recorded which). The receptors stem from a man younger than 45 who had recovered from COVID-19.

The CDR3 sequence: CASSLTGTGSNEQYF. The CDR3 region has the DNA TGCGCCAGCAGCTTGACTGGGACAGGGAGCAACGAGCAGTACTTC. The chain has TRBV5-1 and TRBJ2-7; 9 nucleotides agree with TRBD1. Losses at the gene ends were 1 base for V and 5 bases for J; bases not matched to a gene: 7. The germline V gene encodes CDR1 SGHRS and CDR2 YFSETQ. The CDR3 extends over 15 amino acids. The full variable domain, with the rest looked up from reference TRBV5-1 and TRBJ2-7, is KAGVTQTPRYLIKTRGQQVTLSCSPISGHRSVSWYQQTPGQGLQFLFEYFSETQRNKGNFPGRFSGRQFSNSRSEMNVSTLELGDSALYLCASSLTGTGSNEQYFGPGTRLTVT.

This chain joins TRBV19 and TRBJ2-1, with D possibly being TRBD2 (6 bases). Germline-derived CDR1 and CDR2 are LNHDA and SQIVND (reference sequence). The CDR3 runs 16 residues. Trimming took 6 bases from V and 3 from J, leaving 18 bases between them. The CDR3 coding sequence is TGTGCCAGTAGCCTCTCGGCGGGACCATACTACAATGAGCAGTTCTTC. This encodes CASSLSAGPYYNEQFF.

The J gene is TRBJ2-7, the V gene TRBV12-3 or TRBV12-4, with D hard to call. The germline V and J ends were trimmed by 2 bases and 6 bases, with 8 bases remaining between them. The length of the CDR3 is 12 residues. The CDR3 protein is CASSLQDLEQYF. In DNA form, the CDR3 reads TGTGCCAGCAGTTTACAGGATCTCGAGCAGTACTTC.

The CDR3 region has the DNA TGTGCCAGCAGCTTGGAGCCCCAAGGCGGGACGAACACCGGGGAGCTGTTTTTT. Residues: CASSLEPQGGTNTGELFF. The chain is built from TRBV7-2 and TRBJ2-2, with D possibly being TRBD2 (6 bases). V shed 3 bases and J shed 0 bases, with 17 bases lying between them. CDR1 and CDR2 from the germline V gene are SGHTA and FQGNSA. The CDR3 sequence is 18 residues long.

The DNA for the CDR3 is TGTGCCAGCAGCGCACCAGGGAACCGCTACGAGCAGTACTTC. This translates into CASSAPGNRYEQYF. The rearrangement joins TRBV9 to TRBJ2-7; the D gene is possibly TRBD1 (5 bases). The CDR3 has 14 amino acids. CDR1 is SGDLS, CDR2 YYNGEE, per germline. Trimming removed 3 bases at V and 3 bases at J, with 13 bases between. The full variable domain, its missing parts supplied by reference TRBV9 and TRBJ2-7, is DSGVTQTPKHLITATGQRVTLRCSPRSGDLSVYWYQQSLDQGLQFLIQYYNGEERAKGNILERFSAQQFPDLHSELNLSSLELGDSALYFCASSAPGNRYEQYFGPGTRLTVT.

CDR3 loop: CASTQQGLENTIYF. The CDR3 region has the DNA TGTGCCAGCACCCAACAGGGCCTAGAAAACACCATATATTTT. The chain carries TRBV13 and TRBJ1-3; D possibly corresponds to TRBD1 (6 bases). The CDR3 contains 14 residues. Trimming shortened V by 7 bases and J by 6 bases, and 16 bases separated the two germline ends. The germline gives CDR1 PRHDT, CDR2 FYEKMQ (reference sequence).

This rearrangement joins TRBV19 to TRBJ1-2, with D possibly being TRBD1 (6 bases). This CDR3 spans 14 amino acids. The germline V gene encodes CDR1 LNHDA and CDR2 SQIVND (reference sequence). Trimming left V 3 bases short and J 7 bases short, with 15 bases between. The CDR3 DNA is TGTGCCAGTAGTATTGGCAGGGGATATAGTGGCTACACCTTC. This gives the protein CASSIGRGYSGYTF.

This clone was recorded once. The V call is TRBV7-9, the J call TRBJ1-3; 7 nucleotides line up with TRBD1. This CDR3 is 17 amino acids long. The trim removed 2 bases at V and 0 bases at J, leaving 7 bases unmatched. The germline CDR1 and CDR2 sequences are SEHNR and FQNEAQ (reference sequence). The chain's CDR3 is CASSLMWGQSSGNTIYF. The CDR3 DNA follows: TGTGCCAGCAGCTTAATGTGGGGACAGTCCTCTGGAAACACCATATATTTT. The variable domain in full, completed from reference TRBV7-9 and TRBJ1-3, reads DTGVSQNPRHKITKRGQNVTFRCDPISEHNRLYWYRQTLGQGPEFLTYFQNEAQLEKSRLLSDRFSAERPKGSFSTLEIQRTEQGDSAMYLCASSLMWGQSSGNTIYFGEGSWLTVV.

The V and J genes are TRBV18 and TRBJ1-6, with D possibly matching TRBD1 (5 bases). The ends were cut back, 2 bases at V and 7 bases at J, with 18 bases in the middle. The V gene's germline CDR1 is KGHSH and CDR2 LQKENI. CDR3 length equals 17 residues. The CDR3 region is CASSPARGGPGNSPLHF. The CDR3 nucleotides are TGTGCCAGCTCACCAGCCCGGGGGGGACCTGGCAATTCACCCCTCCACTTT.

This clone was seen a handful of times. V and J are TRBV13 and TRBJ1-6; unclear D gene. V lost 0 bases and J 0 bases, leaving 9 bases between the germline ends. Germline V lookup: CDR1 PRHDT, CDR2 FYEKMQ (reference sequence). CDR3 length equals 17 residues. CDR3 DNA sequence: TGTGCCAGCAGCTTAGGCCGGCGGGGCTCCTATAATTCACCCCTCCACTTT. Protein product: CASSLGRRGSYNSPLHF.

In the case of this clone: One end of the junction does not line up with germline, which may come from a read error. The chain combines TRBV27 with TRBJ1-2; 9 nucleotides agree with TRBD1. The CDR3 runs 14 residues. Germline values: CDR1 MNHEY, CDR2 SMNVEV (reference sequence). The CDR3 sequence: CASSSRTGVYGYTF. In nucleotides, the CDR3 is TGTGCCAGCAGTTCCCGGACAGGGGTCTATGGCTACACCTTT.